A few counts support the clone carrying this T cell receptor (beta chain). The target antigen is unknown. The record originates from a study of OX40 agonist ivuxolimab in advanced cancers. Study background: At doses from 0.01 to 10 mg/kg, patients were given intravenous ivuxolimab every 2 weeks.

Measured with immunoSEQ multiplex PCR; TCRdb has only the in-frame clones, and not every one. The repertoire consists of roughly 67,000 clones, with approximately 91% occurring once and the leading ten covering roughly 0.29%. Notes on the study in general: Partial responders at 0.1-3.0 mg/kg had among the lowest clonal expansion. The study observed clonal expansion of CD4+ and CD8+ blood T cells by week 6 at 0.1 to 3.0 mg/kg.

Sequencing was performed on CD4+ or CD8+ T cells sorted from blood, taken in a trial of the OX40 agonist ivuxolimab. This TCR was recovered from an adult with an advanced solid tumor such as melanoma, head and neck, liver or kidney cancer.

This chain's CDR3 is CASASGITSGDSYEQYF. CDR3 coding DNA: TGTGCCAGTGCCTCCGGTATAACTAGCGGGGATTCCTACGAGCAGTACTTC. The chain carries TRBV19 and TRBJ2-7; 10 bases line up with TRBD2. Looked up from germline, CDR1 is LNHDA and CDR2 is SQIVND (reference sequence). The V segment lost 8 bases and the J segment 1 base; nucleotides outside the gene matches: 14. The CDR3 covers 17 residues.